Each of the 6 T cell receptor beta chains below was sequenced from the same sample in a study of regulatory T cells in long-lasting Graves disease. Time point in this sample: persistent/refractory GD, antithyroid drugs over 5 years with positive TRAb. Extracted PBMC RNA gave rise to the TCR library. Arm-PCR of CDR3 regions and iRepertoire HTBI primers were used to build TCR beta libraries. MiXCR, applied by TCRdb to the multiplex PCR reads, yields one record per CDR3 protein. The repertoire holds around 460,000 distinct CDR3 sequences, approximately 22% seen once, with around 14% in the top ten. The sequences come from peripheral blood mononuclear cells (PBMCs), collected when the disease was refractory, from a patient treated with antithyroid drugs. The receptors were gathered from a female donor with Graves disease.

This clonotype was observed many times. This chain joins TRBV29-1 and TRBJ2-5; D is possibly TRBD2 (5 bases). The CDR3 loop spans 14 amino acids. V shed 6 bases and J shed 5 bases, with 19 bases lying between them. The germline V gene encodes CDR1 SQVTM and CDR2 ANQGSEA. CDR3 DNA: TGCAGCGTGGCCCCGGACTCCGGCTCGGAGACCCAGTACTTC. It yields the protein CSVAPDSGSETQYF.

There are many counts of this clonotype. This chain joins TRBV2 and TRBJ1-4; 9 nucleotides line up with TRBD1. V was clipped by 5 bases and J by 8 bases; unmatched bases: 9. Germline lookup yields CDR1 SNHLY and CDR2 FYNNEI. The CDR3 is 15 amino acids. CDR3 region: CASSSLGQGTEKLFF. The CDR3 bases are TGTGCCAGCAGTTCCTTGGGACAGGGTACGGAAAAACTGTTTTTT.

This clonotype was seen many times. The V and J genes are TRBV7-9 and TRBJ2-6, with a possible D match to TRBD1 (5 bases). This CDR3 region has 14 residues. CDR1 is SEHNR and CDR2 is FQNEAQ in the germline V gene (reference sequence). The V end lost 4 bases, the J end lost 6 bases, and 10 bases lay between the germline ends. The CDR3 DNA reads TGTGCCAGCAGCTCCCGGACAATGGCCAACGTCCTGACTTTC. Protein: CASSSRTMANVLTF.

This clonotype has only a few counts. V gene TRBV28 combines with J gene TRBJ2-1; no definite D call. This CDR3 has 12 residues. V was trimmed by 11 bases and J by 8 bases, leaving 16 bases between them. CDR1 is MDHEN, CDR2 SYDVKM, per germline. Here the CDR3 DNA reads TGTGCCGCACAAACAGTCCGAGATGAGCAGTTCTTC. Translating gives CAAQTVRDEQFF. Using reference TRBV28 and TRBJ2-1 for the parts outside the CDR3, the full variable domain is DVKVTQSSRYLVKRTGEKVFLECVQDMDHENMFWYRQDPGLGLRLIYFSYDVKMKEKGDIPEGYSVSREKKERFSLILESASTNQTSMYLCAAQTVRDEQFFGPGTRLTVL.

This clonotype was counted at least ten times. The rearrangement uses TRBV12-5 and TRBJ1-4, with 7 bases that match TRBD1. The CDR3 extends over 14 amino acids. CDR1 LGHNT and CDR2 FRNRAP come from the germline V gene. Trimming cost V 6 bases and J 8 bases; bases outside gene matches: 9. CDR3 in amino acids: CASGRDRAREKLFF. CDR3 coding DNA: TGTGCTAGTGGACGAGACAGGGCAAGGGAAAAACTGTTTTTT.

This clonotype was seen only a few times. The chain uses TRBV5-1 and TRBJ2-6, with D maybe TRBD2 (5 bases). Germline CDR1 and CDR2: SGHRS and YFSETQ. The CDR3 contains 15 residues. Trimming took off 7 bases at V and 0 bases at J, with 11 bases between the two ends. The CDR3 here is CASLPGSSGANVLTF. In DNA form, the CDR3 reads TGCGCCAGCTTGCCGGGGAGCTCTGGGGCCAACGTCCTGACTTTC.